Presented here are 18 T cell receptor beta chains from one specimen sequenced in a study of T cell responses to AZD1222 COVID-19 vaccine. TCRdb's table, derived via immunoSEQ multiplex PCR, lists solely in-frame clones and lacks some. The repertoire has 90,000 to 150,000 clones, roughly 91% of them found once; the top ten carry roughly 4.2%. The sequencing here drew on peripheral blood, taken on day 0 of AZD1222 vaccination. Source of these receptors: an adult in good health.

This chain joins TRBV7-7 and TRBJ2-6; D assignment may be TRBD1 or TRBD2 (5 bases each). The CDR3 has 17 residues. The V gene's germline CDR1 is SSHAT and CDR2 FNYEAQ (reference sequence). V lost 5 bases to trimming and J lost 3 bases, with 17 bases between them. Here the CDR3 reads CASSPGTGLGGANVLTF. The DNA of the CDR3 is TGTGCCAGCAGCCCCGGGACGGGTTTAGGTGGGGCCAACGTCCTGACTTTC.

As DNA, the CDR3 is TGTGCCGCTTCACGAACAGGGGGCATCACCGGGGAGCTGTTTTTT. It specifies CAASRTGGITGELFF. The chain joins TRBV24-1 to TRBJ2-2; 9 nucleotides match TRBD1. Unmatched junction bases numbered 11, after V lost 12 bases and J lost 4 bases. Germline values: CDR1 KGHDR, CDR2 SFDVKD. This CDR3 region has 15 residues.

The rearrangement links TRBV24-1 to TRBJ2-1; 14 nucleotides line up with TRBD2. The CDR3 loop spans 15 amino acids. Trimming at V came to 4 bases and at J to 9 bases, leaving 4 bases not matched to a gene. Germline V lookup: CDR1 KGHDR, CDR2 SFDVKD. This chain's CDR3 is CATSDSGTSGSEQFF. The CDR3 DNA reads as TGTGCCACCAGTGACTCCGGGACTAGCGGGAGTGAGCAGTTCTTC.

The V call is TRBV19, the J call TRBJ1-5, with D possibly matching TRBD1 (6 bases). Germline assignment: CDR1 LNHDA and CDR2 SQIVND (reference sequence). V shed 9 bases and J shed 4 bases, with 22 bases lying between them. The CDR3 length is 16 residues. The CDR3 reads CASRGGDSASNQPQHF. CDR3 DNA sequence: TGTGCCAGCCGCGGGGGCGACTCAGCAAGTAATCAGCCCCAGCATTTT.

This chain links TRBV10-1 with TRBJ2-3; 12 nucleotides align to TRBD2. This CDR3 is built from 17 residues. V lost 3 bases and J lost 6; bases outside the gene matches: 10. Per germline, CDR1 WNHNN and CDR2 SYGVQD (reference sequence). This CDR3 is CASSEGLAGGLRDTQYF. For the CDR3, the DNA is TGCGCCAGCAGTGAAGGCCTAGCGGGGGGGCTGCGGGATACGCAGTATTTT.

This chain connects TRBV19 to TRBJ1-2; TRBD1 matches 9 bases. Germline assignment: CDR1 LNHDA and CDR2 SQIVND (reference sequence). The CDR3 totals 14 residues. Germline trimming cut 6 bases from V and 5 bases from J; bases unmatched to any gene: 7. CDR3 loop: CASSPGQGRYGYTF. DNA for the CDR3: TGTGCCAGTAGCCCGGGACAGGGCCGTTATGGCTACACCTTC.

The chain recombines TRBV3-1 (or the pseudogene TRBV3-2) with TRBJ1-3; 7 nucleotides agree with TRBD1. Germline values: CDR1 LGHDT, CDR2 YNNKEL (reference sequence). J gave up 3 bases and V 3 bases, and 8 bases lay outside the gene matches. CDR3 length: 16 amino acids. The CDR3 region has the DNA TGTGCCAGCAGCCAGTACAGGGGCCCGGGTGGAAACACCATATATTTT. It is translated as CASSQYRGPGGNTIYF.

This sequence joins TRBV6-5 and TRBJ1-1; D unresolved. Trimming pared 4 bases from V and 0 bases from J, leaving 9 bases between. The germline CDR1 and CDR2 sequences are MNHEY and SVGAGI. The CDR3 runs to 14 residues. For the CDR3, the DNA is TGTGCCAGCAGTTTGGGAAGGATGAACACTGAAGCTTTCTTT. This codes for CASSLGRMNTEAFF.

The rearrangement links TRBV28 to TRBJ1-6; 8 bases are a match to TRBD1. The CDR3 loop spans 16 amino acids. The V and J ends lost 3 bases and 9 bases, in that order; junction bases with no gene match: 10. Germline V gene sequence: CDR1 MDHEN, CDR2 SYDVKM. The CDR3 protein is CASSLARRGQGSPLHF. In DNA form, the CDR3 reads TGTGCCAGCAGTTTGGCCCGCAGGGGGCAGGGTTCACCCCTCCACTTT.

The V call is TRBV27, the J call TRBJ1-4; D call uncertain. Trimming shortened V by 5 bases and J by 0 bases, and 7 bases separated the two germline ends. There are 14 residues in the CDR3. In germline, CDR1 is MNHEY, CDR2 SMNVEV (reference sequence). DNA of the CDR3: TGTGCCAGCAGTCTAAAATCAACTAATGAAAAACTGTTTTTT. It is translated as CASSLKSTNEKLFF.

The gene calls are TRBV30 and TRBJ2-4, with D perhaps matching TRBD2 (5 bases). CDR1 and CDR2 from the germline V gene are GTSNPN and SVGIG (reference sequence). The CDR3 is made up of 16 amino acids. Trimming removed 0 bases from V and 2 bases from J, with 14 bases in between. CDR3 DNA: TGTGCCTGGAGTGTACGTGGGAGAGGGTCCAAAAACATTCAGTACTTC. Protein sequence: CAWSVRGRGSKNIQYF.

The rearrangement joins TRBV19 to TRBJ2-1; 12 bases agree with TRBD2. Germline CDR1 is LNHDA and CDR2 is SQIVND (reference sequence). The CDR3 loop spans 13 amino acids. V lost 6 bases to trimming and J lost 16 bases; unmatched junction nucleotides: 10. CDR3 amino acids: CASRSGLAGSSFF. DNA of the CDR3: TGTGCCAGTAGGTCCGGACTAGCGGGATCATCCTTCTTC.

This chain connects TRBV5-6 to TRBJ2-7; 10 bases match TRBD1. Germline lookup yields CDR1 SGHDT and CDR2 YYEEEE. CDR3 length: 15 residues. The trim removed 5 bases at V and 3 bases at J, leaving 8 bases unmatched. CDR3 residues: CASRWGGQGDYEQYF. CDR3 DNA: TGTGCCAGCAGATGGGGCGGACAGGGGGACTACGAGCAGTACTTC.

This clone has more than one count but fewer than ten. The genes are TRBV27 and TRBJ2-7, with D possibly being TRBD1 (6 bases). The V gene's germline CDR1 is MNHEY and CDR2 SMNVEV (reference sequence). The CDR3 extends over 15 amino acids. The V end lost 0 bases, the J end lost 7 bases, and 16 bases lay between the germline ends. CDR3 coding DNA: TGTGCCAGCAGTTTATCTCCTGGGGCAGGGGAGGAGCAGTACTTC. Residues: CASSLSPGAGEEQYF.

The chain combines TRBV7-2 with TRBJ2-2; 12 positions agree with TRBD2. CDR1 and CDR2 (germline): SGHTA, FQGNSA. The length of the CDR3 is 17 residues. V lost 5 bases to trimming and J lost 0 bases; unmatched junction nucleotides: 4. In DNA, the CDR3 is TGTGCCAGCAGCCGGACTAGCGGGGTCCCGAACACCGGGGAGCTGTTTTTT. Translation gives CASSRTSGVPNTGELFF.

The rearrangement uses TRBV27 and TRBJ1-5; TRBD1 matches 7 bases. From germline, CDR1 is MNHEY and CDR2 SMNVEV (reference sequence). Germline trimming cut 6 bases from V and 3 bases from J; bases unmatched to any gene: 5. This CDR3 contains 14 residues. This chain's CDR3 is CASRPGQLNQPQHF. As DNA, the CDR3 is TGTGCCAGCAGACCGGGACAGCTCAATCAGCCCCAGCATTTT.

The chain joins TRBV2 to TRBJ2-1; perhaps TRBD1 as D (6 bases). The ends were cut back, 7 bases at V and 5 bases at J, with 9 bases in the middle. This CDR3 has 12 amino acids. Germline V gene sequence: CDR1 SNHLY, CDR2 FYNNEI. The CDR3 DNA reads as TGTGCCAGCAATCCAGGGGACAATGAGCAGTTCTTC. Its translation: CASNPGDNEQFF.

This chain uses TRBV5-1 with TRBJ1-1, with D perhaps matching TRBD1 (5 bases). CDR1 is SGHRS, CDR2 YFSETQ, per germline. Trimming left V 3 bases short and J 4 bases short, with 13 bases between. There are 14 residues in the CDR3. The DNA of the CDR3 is TGCGCCAGCAGCTGGGACCCCGTGGGCACTGAAGCTTTCTTT. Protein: CASSWDPVGTEAFF.